This T cell receptor (beta chain) was captured in a study of cytomegalovirus exposure and HLA in healthy donors. Broader study findings: A classifier reportedly called cytomegalovirus status with high sensitivity and specificity. Data from an earlier analysis indicated that most TCR beta V segments were productive either about 87% or about 30% of the time. Despite most TCR sequences being rare, some public TCRs occurred in many donors.

Primers: 60 Vbeta forward and 13 Jbeta reverse. Some clones are missing from TCRdb's copy, which holds only in-frame ones; the method was immunoSEQ multiplex PCR. This sample's table reports approximately 120,000 clones. As to this clone: Its matching antigen is unknown.

This CDR3 is 16 amino acids long. V lost 0 bases to trimming and J lost 7 bases; unmatched junction nucleotides: 6. Looked up from germline, CDR1 is GTSNPN and CDR2 is SVGIG (reference sequence). This clonotype originated in a man in his late teens or twenties in good health and CMV-seronegative. The chain is built from TRBV30 and TRBJ2-1; 13 bases are shared with TRBD2. Input material: PBMCs. The CDR3 protein is CAWSVRLAGGVNEQFF. CDR3 DNA sequence: TGTGCCTGGAGTGTAAGACTAGCGGGAGGTGTAAATGAGCAGTTCTTC.